A single sample is the source of the 2 T cell receptor beta chains below, sequenced in a study of cytomegalovirus exposure and HLA in healthy donors (dated by TCRdb to about 2017). To prepare the library, the immunoSEQ multiplex PCR assay was applied. For the multiplex PCR, a mixture combining 60 forward primers for TCR Vbeta segments and 13 reverse primers for TCR Jbeta segments was used. The table was pulled from immuneACCESS by TCRdb, which kept in-frame rearrangements only. Such tables lose some clones; where checked, under half of the loss comes from unresolved V genes, and the rest has no known cause. In all, the sample holds approximately 130,000 clones, and 82% of those were seen once. Clones ranked in the top ten supply about 7.4% of the sample. Source material: PBMCs. These TCRs come from a woman aged 50 to 60 in good health and CMV-seropositive.

V usage is TRBV27 and J usage is TRBJ1-4; D gene uncertain. Trimming shortened V by 5 bases and J by 8 bases, and 15 bases separated the two germline ends. In germline, CDR1 is MNHEY, CDR2 SMNVEV (reference sequence). The CDR3 contains 14 residues. The chain's CDR3 is CASSLLLSKEKLFF. CDR3 DNA: TGTGCCAGCAGTCTTTTACTTAGTAAGGAAAAACTGTTTTTT.

The V and J genes are TRBV7-9 and TRBJ1-2; D unclear. Germline CDR1 reads SEHNR; CDR2 reads FQNEAQ (reference sequence). Trimming cost V 3 bases and J 10 bases, with 12 bases left between them. The CDR3 loop spans 12 amino acids. The CDR3 here is CASSFGSGDYTF. CDR3 DNA sequence: TGTGCCAGCAGCTTCGGGAGTGGTGACTACACCTTC.